These 27 T cell receptor beta chains share one sample of origin, sequenced in a study of blood T cells in healthy people across ages. A J-beta primer mix and a sample-barcoded 5' primer were used in a second PCR of about 7 to 12 cycles. MiXCR, run by TCRdb on the 5' RACE reads, gives a single entry per CDR3 protein. The data hold around 1,700,000 distinct CDR3 sequences, with 28% observed a single time. Source material: blood. These receptor sequences come from a woman aged 30 to 39 in good health.

The table lists this clonotype with a few counts. The V call is TRBV20-1, the J call TRBJ2-2, with D unresolved. V dropped 6 bases and J dropped 3 bases, with 14 bases sitting between them. From germline, CDR1 is DFQATT and CDR2 SNEGSKA (reference sequence). The CDR3 has 14 residues. CDR3: CSALKASDTGELFF. The DNA of the CDR3 is TGCAGTGCCCTAAAGGCATCGGACACCGGGGAGCTGTTTTTT.

This clonotype was observed a handful of times. With a much larger clone just one base away, this may be a read error. The J gene is TRBJ2-3, the V gene TRBV7-9, with 7 bases matching TRBD2. Looked up from germline, CDR1 is SEHNR and CDR2 is FQNEAQ (reference sequence). CDR3 length: 15 amino acids. The J segment lost 2 bases and the V segment lost 0 bases, leaving 2 bases of the junction unmatched. The CDR3 DNA is TGTGCCAGCAGCTTAGCGGGGGGGAACACAGATACGCAGTATTTT. Its protein product is CASSLAGGNTDTQYF.

V gene TRBV2 combines with J gene TRBJ1-2; D gene ambiguous. Deletions cut 3 bases from V and 5 bases from J, with 19 bases between. The CDR3 spans 16 residues. Germline V CDR1 and CDR2: SNHLY, FYNNEI. CDR3 nucleotides: TGTGCCAGCAGTGAGGACTCCCAGCGCCAGCTTTATGGCTACACCTTC. Translation gives CASSEDSQRQLYGYTF. Using reference TRBV2 and TRBJ1-2 for the parts outside the CDR3, the full variable domain is EPEVTQTPSHQVTQMGQEVILRCVPISNHLYFYWYRQILGQKVEFLVSFYNNEISEKSEIFDDQFSVERPDGSNFTLKIRSTKLEDSAMYFCASSEDSQRQLYGYTFGSGTRLTVV.

The V gene is TRBV7-2, the J gene TRBJ2-5; the match to TRBD2 covers 7 bases. CDR1 and CDR2 (germline): SGHTA, FQGNSA. The CDR3 contains 14 residues. J was trimmed by 5 bases and V by 5 bases; bases with no gene match: 8. The CDR3 sequence: CASSPKSAGETQYF. CDR3 nucleotides: TGTGCCAGCAGCCCTAAGTCAGCGGGGGAGACCCAGTACTTC.

There are a few counts of this clonotype. V gene TRBV6-5 combines with J gene TRBJ2-1; D not resolved. From germline, CDR1 is MNHEY and CDR2 SVGAGI. Trimming pared 7 bases from V and 10 bases from J, leaving 17 bases between. This CDR3 has 13 amino acids. The CDR3, as DNA: TGTGCCAGCAAATTAACCGTCCACGGGGAGCAGTTCTTC. It is translated as CASKLTVHGEQFF.

With regard to this clonotype: One junction end does not reproduce the germline sequence, and a read error may be involved. The V gene is TRBV7-9, the J gene TRBJ2-5; D not resolved. The CDR3 is 13 amino acids. Germline CDR1 and CDR2: SEHNR and FQNEAQ (reference sequence). CDR3 nucleotides: TGTTCCAGCAGCTTAGGCACCAAAGAGACCCAGTACTTC. Amino acids: CSSSLGTKETQYF.

For this clonotype: A junction end diverges from the germline sequence, so it may reflect a read error. The chain carries TRBV7-3 and TRBJ2-5; 10 positions agree with TRBD2. The closer fit of TRBJ2-7 to the DNA end suggests the J call may be wrong. CDR1 SGHTA and CDR2 FQGTGA come from the germline V gene. The CDR3 contains 15 residues. In DNA form, the CDR3 reads TGTGTCAGCAGCTACAGACTAGCGGGCACCGGCGAGCAGTACTTC. This sequence encodes CVSSYRLAGTGEQYF.

The gene calls are TRBV4-1 and TRBJ1-2; a weak D match, TRBD1 (5 bases). The CDR3 length is 15 residues. V lost 0 bases and J lost 8, with 16 bases in between. Germline-derived CDR1 and CDR2 are MGHRA and YSYEKL. The CDR3 spells CASSQDPWGLAGYTF. The DNA of the CDR3 is TGCGCCAGCAGCCAAGATCCGTGGGGACTAGCGGGCTACACCTTC.

Ten or more counts support this clonotype. V gene TRBV4-2 combines with J gene TRBJ2-7; no definite D call. The CDR3 runs 13 residues. From germline, CDR1 is LGHNA and CDR2 YNFKEQ. V gave up 0 bases and J gave up 2 bases, with 5 bases separating them. CDR3 sequence: CASSQESAYEQYF. In DNA form, the CDR3 reads TGTGCCAGCAGCCAAGAATCCGCCTACGAGCAGTACTTC.

This chain joins TRBV5-1 and TRBJ1-5; no firm D call. CDR1 and CDR2 from the germline V gene are SGHRS and YFSETQ. V lost 2 bases, J lost 4 bases, and 13 bases lay in between. The CDR3 runs 15 residues. CDR3 loop: CASSLKGDKNQPQHF. The CDR3 coding sequence is TGCGCCAGCAGCTTAAAGGGCGATAAAAATCAGCCCCAGCATTTT.

The chain recombines TRBV7-2 with TRBJ1-6; perhaps TRBD1 as D (5 bases). Germline-derived CDR1 and CDR2 are SGHTA and FQGNSA. V was clipped by 4 bases and J by 12 bases, with 13 bases between them. The CDR3 is 13 residues long. The chain's CDR3 is CASSWDPGGPLHF. DNA for the CDR3: TGTGCCAGCAGCTGGGACCCGGGGGGACCCCTCCACTTT.

This rearrangement joins TRBV6-5 to TRBJ1-5, with 8 bases that match TRBD1. Trimming removed 5 bases from V and 9 bases from J; junction bases left unmatched: 9. This CDR3 contains 14 residues. CDR1 MNHEY and CDR2 SVGAGI come from the germline V gene. The DNA of the CDR3 is TGTGCCAGCAGTATTGGACAGGGTGTGTGGCCCCAGCATTTT. Its protein is CASSIGQGVWPQHF.

Concerning this clonotype: A much larger clonotype is one base distant, so this may be a read error. This likely comes from a read error, as the CDR3 has no conserved phenylalanine or tryptophan at its end. This chain uses TRBV20-1 with TRBJ2-1; D unresolved. CDR1 and CDR2 from the germline V gene are DFQATT and SNEGSKA (reference sequence). This CDR3 region has 11 residues. The germline V and J ends were trimmed by 6 bases and 9 bases, with 12 bases remaining between them. The CDR3 nucleotides are TGCAGTGCGCCTCACCAAGTTGAGCAGTTCGTC. Amino acids: CSAPHQVEQFV.

The rearrangement uses TRBV13 and TRBJ2-4; 7 positions match TRBD2. The CDR3 sequence is 15 residues long. V lost 2 bases to trimming and J lost 13 bases; unmatched junction nucleotides: 14. CDR1 is PRHDT and CDR2 is FYEKMQ in the germline V gene (reference sequence). The CDR3 region is CASSLHGGTYNEQYF. For the CDR3, the DNA is TGTGCCAGCAGCTTACACGGGGGGACCTACAATGAGCAGTACTTC.

This clonotype was seen a handful of times. The chain joins TRBV12-3 or TRBV12-4 to TRBJ2-1; D perhaps matches TRBD1 (6 bases). The V gene lost 6 bases and the J gene lost 7 bases, with 19 bases spanning the gap. The CDR3 sequence is 15 residues long. The CDR3 DNA reads TGTGCCAGCAGCACGGGACACCTAAAAGGGAATGAGCAGTTCTTC. The encoded protein is CASSTGHLKGNEQFF.

The rearrangement links TRBV20-1 to TRBJ2-7; 7 bases agree with TRBD2. The CDR3 consists of 14 residues. J lost 0 bases, V lost 0 bases, and 2 bases had no gene match. In germline, CDR1 is DFQATT, CDR2 SNEGSKA (reference sequence). In DNA, the CDR3 is TGCAGTGCTAGAGACCTAGCGGTCTCCTACGAGCAGTACTTC. It encodes CSARDLAVSYEQYF.

This sequence joins TRBV12-3 or TRBV12-4 and TRBJ2-2; 13 positions agree with TRBD2. With V trimmed by 6 bases and J by 6 bases, 4 bases remained unmatched. The CDR3 contains 15 residues. The CDR3 DNA sequence: TGTGCCAGCAGCGGGACTAGCGGGGCCTCCGGGGAGCTGTTTTTT. This codes for CASSGTSGASGELFF.

A single count supports this clonotype. This sequence may be a read error, since a much larger clone differs from it by one base. The rearrangement links TRBV6-6 to TRBJ2-7; D might be TRBD2 (5 bases). The DNA end is more similar to TRBJ2-5, so the J call may be wrong. Germline lookup yields CDR1 MNHNY and CDR2 SVGAGI (reference sequence). This CDR3 region has 15 residues. CDR3 bases: TGTGCCAGCAGTTACTCGAACACTAGGCAAGGGACCCAGTACTTC. It translates to CASSYSNTRQGTQYF.

This clonotype was seen ten or more times. This chain joins TRBV3-1 and TRBJ2-1, with D tentatively TRBD1 (5 bases). The CDR3 is 14 amino acids. Per the germline V gene, CDR1 is LGHDT and CDR2 is YNNKEL (reference sequence). The V and J ends lost 4 bases and 4 bases respectively, with 11 bases between them. The CDR3 sequence: CASSPLDSYNEQFF. The CDR3 DNA reads TGTGCCAGCAGCCCGCTAGACAGTTACAATGAGCAGTTCTTC.

This clonotype was observed many times. The junction does not match germline at one end; this may be a read error. The genes are TRBV5-1 and TRBJ1-1, with D maybe TRBD1 (5 bases). Germline CDR1 and CDR2: SGHRS and YFSETQ. The CDR3 length is 14 residues. For the CDR3, the DNA is TGTGCCAGCAGCTTAGGAGGGGAAAACACTGAAGCTTTCTTT. Its protein is CASSLGGENTEAFF. Combining the CDR3 with reference TRBV5-1 and TRBJ1-1 gives the whole variable domain KAGVTQTPRYLIKTRGQQVTLSCSPISGHRSVSWYQQTPGQGLQFLFEYFSETQRNKGNFPGRFSGRQFSNSRSEMNVSTLELGDSALYLCASSLGGENTEAFFGQGTRLTVV.

The table lists this clonotype with many counts. J is TRBJ2-3 and V is TRBV27; the D gene is possibly TRBD1 (5 bases). Trimming stripped 6 bases from V and 1 base from J, with 11 bases between. The germline V gene encodes CDR1 MNHEY and CDR2 SMNVEV (reference sequence). The CDR3 is made up of 14 amino acids. DNA of the CDR3: TGTGCCAGCAGAAGGACACAGGGCACAGATACGCAGTATTTT. It translates to CASRRTQGTDTQYF.

This clonotype was observed a handful of times. This chain connects TRBV12-3 or TRBV12-4 to TRBJ2-5; the match to TRBD1 covers 9 bases. The CDR3 length is 15 residues. Unmatched junction bases numbered 3, after V lost 2 bases and J lost 2 bases. CDR3 residues: CASSLWDRDQETQYF. In nucleotides, the CDR3 is TGTGCCAGCAGTTTATGGGACAGGGATCAAGAGACCCAGTACTTC.

J is TRBJ2-2 and V is TRBV7-3, with 11 bases matching TRBD1. The CDR3 has 16 amino acids. Germline values: CDR1 SGHTA, CDR2 FQGTGA. V shed 5 bases, J shed 4 bases, and the junction held 6 bases outside the gene matches. The CDR3 loop reads CASSPPGTGGTGELFF. Here the CDR3 DNA reads TGTGCCAGCAGCCCCCCCGGGACAGGGGGCACCGGGGAGCTGTTTTTT.

J is TRBJ2-7 and V is TRBV29-1, with TRBD1 matching 10 bases. Germline V lookup: CDR1 SQVTM, CDR2 ANQGSEA. The CDR3 contains 16 residues. Trimming removed 4 bases from V and 4 bases from J; junction bases left unmatched: 13. The CDR3 here is CSVGPIAGQGGYEQYF. CDR3 DNA sequence: TGCAGCGTTGGGCCCATAGCCGGACAGGGGGGATACGAGCAGTACTTC.

The table lists this clonotype with a few counts. A much larger clone differs by one base, so this may be a read error. V gene TRBV28 combines with J gene TRBJ2-5; D gene unclear. V was trimmed by 2 bases and J by 11 bases, leaving 21 bases between them. Germline V lookup: CDR1 MDHEN, CDR2 SYDVKM. This CDR3 has 15 residues. CDR3 in amino acids: CASSLGSTRYNEQYF. CDR3 coding DNA: TGTGCCAGCAGTTTAGGGTCGACCCGCTACAATGAGCAGTACTTC.

This clonotype was recorded many times. CDR3 nucleotides: TGTGCCAGCAGCTTGCGCCAGGCTAACACCTTGGGGAATGAGCAGTTCTTC. Amino acid sequence: CASSLRQANTLGNEQFF. The V call is TRBV7-2, the J call TRBJ2-1, with no clear D. Germline V CDR1 and CDR2: SGHTA, FQGNSA. V lost 3 bases and J 7 bases, leaving 22 bases between the germline ends. CDR3 length: 17 residues.

This clonotype was counted at least ten times. The chain combines TRBV20-1 with TRBJ2-5, with 11 positions matching TRBD1. Germline V gives CDR1 DFQATT, CDR2 SNEGSKA (reference sequence). The trim removed 5 bases at V and 2 bases at J, leaving 13 bases unmatched. The CDR3 covers 17 residues. In DNA, the CDR3 is TGCAGTGCTCGTTCCGCCGGGACAGGGGGACCACAAGAGACCCAGTACTTC. It encodes CSARSAGTGGPQETQYF.